This T cell receptor beta chain appears in the sequencing data of a study of cytomegalovirus exposure and HLA in healthy donors. As for the study in general: Genotyping of roughly 400 donors showed that over 65% belonged to the Caucasian-associated ancestry cluster.

Sampled while nominally healthy, donors likely had unrecorded immune exposures. Study conclusions and caveats: A later analysis showed HLA-associated TCR beta chains outstripping equally common others in clonal expansion. Later on, analysis showed that most CMV-associated TCR beta chains appeared to be HLA-restricted.

With respect to this clone: Its specificity is not known.

Germline V gives CDR1 MNHEY, CDR2 SVGAGI. The CDR3 has 14 amino acids. Trimming removed 5 bases from V and 2 bases from J, with 12 bases in between. This PCR relied on a set of 60 Vbeta primers and 13 Jbeta primers. Method: immunoSEQ multiplex PCR; TCRdb's copy keeps in-frame clones and lacks some. The table includes fewer than 200,000 clones, approximately 84% detected once. V is TRBV6-5 and J is TRBJ1-2; D unclear. Sequencing used PBMCs. The TCR originated in a female donor in good health and CMV-seronegative. The CDR3 loop reads CASSIRAGNYGYTF. Here the CDR3 DNA reads TGTGCCAGCAGTATCCGGGCGGGAAACTATGGCTACACCTTC.